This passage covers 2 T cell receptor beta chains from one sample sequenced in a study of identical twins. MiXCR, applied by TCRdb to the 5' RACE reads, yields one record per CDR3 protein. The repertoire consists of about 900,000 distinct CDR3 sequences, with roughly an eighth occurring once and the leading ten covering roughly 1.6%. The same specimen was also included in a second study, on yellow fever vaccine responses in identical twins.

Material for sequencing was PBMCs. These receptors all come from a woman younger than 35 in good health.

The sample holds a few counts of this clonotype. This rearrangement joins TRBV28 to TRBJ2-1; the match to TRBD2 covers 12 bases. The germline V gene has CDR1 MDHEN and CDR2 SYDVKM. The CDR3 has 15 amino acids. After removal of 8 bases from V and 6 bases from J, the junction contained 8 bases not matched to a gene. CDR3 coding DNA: TGTGCCAGCGGTACTAGCGGGGGGTGTTGCAATGAGCAGTTCTTC. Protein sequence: CASGTSGGCCNEQFF.

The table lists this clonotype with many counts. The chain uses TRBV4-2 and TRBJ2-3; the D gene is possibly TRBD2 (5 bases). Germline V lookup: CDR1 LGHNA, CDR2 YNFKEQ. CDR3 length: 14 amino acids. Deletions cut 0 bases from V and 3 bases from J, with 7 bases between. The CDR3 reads CASSQDPGTDTQYF. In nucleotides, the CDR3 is TGTGCCAGCAGCCAAGATCCGGGGACAGATACGCAGTATTTT.